One sample yielded the 18 T cell receptor beta chains listed below, sequenced in a study of OX40 agonist ivuxolimab in advanced cancers. The library was prepared using the immunoSEQ multiplex PCR assay. TCRdb mirrors the immuneACCESS table, restricted to in-frame sequences. Some clones are absent from its copies; in checked studies, under half trace to an unresolved V gene, and the reason for the others is unknown. The sample table shows about 37,000 clones, and roughly 83% are seen once. The ten largest make up under 25% of the sample. The specimen comprised CD4+ or CD8+ T cells sorted from blood, sampled in a trial of the OX40 agonist ivuxolimab. The receptors come from an adult with an advanced solid tumor such as melanoma, head and neck, liver or kidney cancer.

J is TRBJ2-3 and V is TRBV6-4, with 13 positions matching TRBD2. Unmatched junction bases numbered 6, after V lost 4 bases and J lost 8 bases. The CDR3 consists of 15 residues. The germline V gene encodes CDR1 MRHNA and CDR2 SNTAGT. The DNA for the CDR3 is TGTGCCAGCAGTGGGACTAGCGGGGGCCAGGGTACGCAGTATTTT. Its protein is CASSGTSGGQGTQYF.

This clone was seen a few times. The chain uses TRBV28 and TRBJ1-5, with TRBD1 as a possible D gene (5 bases). CDR3 length: 14 amino acids. Germline loops: CDR1 MDHEN, CDR2 SYDVKM. V was shortened by 3 bases and J by 4 bases, with 10 bases between the two germline ends. CDR3 DNA sequence: TGTGCCAGCAGTTTGGACAACCTTAATCAGCCCCAGCATTTT. This gives the protein CASSLDNLNQPQHF. The full variable domain, with the rest looked up from reference TRBV28 and TRBJ1-5, is DVKVTQSSRYLVKRTGEKVFLECVQDMDHENMFWYRQDPGLGLRLIYFSYDVKMKEKGDIPEGYSVSREKKERFSLILESASTNQTSMYLCASSLDNLNQPQHFGDGTRLSIL.

This chain uses TRBV5-5 with TRBJ1-5; D is ambiguous. Trimming stripped 2 bases from V and 4 bases from J, with 4 bases between. The V gene's germline CDR1 is SGHKS and CDR2 YYEKEE (reference sequence). The CDR3 length is 12 residues. CDR3 in amino acids: CASSLGNQPQHF. The CDR3 nucleotides are TGTGCCAGCAGCTTAGGGAATCAGCCCCAGCATTTT.

The rearrangement uses TRBV5-6 and TRBJ1-1, with a possible D match to TRBD1 (5 bases). CDR3 length: 13 residues. The V and J ends lost 0 bases and 9 bases respectively, with 12 bases between them. Germline V lookup: CDR1 SGHDT, CDR2 YYEEEE. In DNA form, the CDR3 reads TGTGCCAGCAGCTTGGCTAGGGACCCAAAAGCTTTCTTT. Translating gives CASSLARDPKAFF.

This clone was seen just once. The V gene is TRBV5-4, the J gene TRBJ2-5, with 10 bases that match TRBD1. The germline V gene encodes CDR1 SGHNT and CDR2 YYREEE (reference sequence). This CDR3 has 14 residues. The junction had 5 bases not matched to a gene; V was cut back by 7 bases and J by 2 bases. The chain's CDR3 is CASGTGVGQETQYF. DNA for the CDR3: TGTGCCAGCGGGACAGGGGTGGGACAAGAGACCCAGTACTTC.

This clone has just one count. V is TRBV11-2 and J is TRBJ2-3, with D tentatively TRBD2 (5 bases). Germline assignment: CDR1 SGHAT and CDR2 FQNNGV. The CDR3 has 16 amino acids. V lost 5 bases, J lost 0 bases, and 15 bases lay in between. CDR3 sequence: CASSDPVGESTDTQYF. For the CDR3, the DNA is TGTGCCAGCAGCGATCCCGTCGGGGAAAGCACAGATACGCAGTATTTT.

This rearrangement joins TRBV6-4 to TRBJ2-7, with a possible D match to TRBD1 (5 bases). Germline CDR1 MRHNA, CDR2 SNTAGT. Trimming shortened V by 5 bases and J by 2 bases, and 16 bases separated the two germline ends. The CDR3 extends over 15 amino acids. The CDR3 bases are TGTGCCAGCAGTCGATTCAAGACAGAGCCCTACGAGCAGTACTTC. Its protein is CASSRFKTEPYEQYF.

CDR3 protein: CASSLRDRGQIEQYF. As DNA, the CDR3 is TGTGCCAGTAGCCTCCGGGACAGGGGGCAGATCGAGCAGTACTTC. The rearrangement links TRBV19 to TRBJ2-7; 12 bases line up with TRBD1. CDR3 length: 15 residues. The trim removed 6 bases at V and 6 bases at J, leaving 9 bases unmatched. Germline V CDR1 and CDR2: LNHDA, SQIVND (reference sequence). The complete variable domain, with remaining parts taken from reference TRBV19 and TRBJ2-7, reads DGGITQSPKYLFRKEGQNVTLSCEQNLNHDAMYWYRQDPGQGLRLIYYSQIVNDFQKGDIAEGYSVSREKKESFPLTVTSAQKNPTAFYLCASSLRDRGQIEQYFGPGTRLTVT.

The gene calls are TRBV6-5 and TRBJ1-1; no clear D gene. Germline values: CDR1 MNHEY, CDR2 SVGAGI. The ends were cut back, 3 bases at V and 0 bases at J, with 8 bases in the middle. This CDR3 has 14 residues. The CDR3 DNA follows: TGTGCCAGCAGTTATACGGACCTGAACACTGAAGCTTTCTTT. Translation: CASSYTDLNTEAFF.

The chain joins TRBV6-5 to TRBJ2-7; D might be TRBD2 (6 bases). The V end lost 0 bases, the J end lost 4 bases, and 13 bases lay between the germline ends. There are 15 residues in the CDR3. CDR1 and CDR2 (germline): MNHEY, SVGAGI. In nucleotides, the CDR3 is TGTGCCAGCAGTTACTCAGAGGGCGCGGGGTACGAGCAGTACTTC. It encodes CASSYSEGAGYEQYF.

The CDR3: CASSLETGTDTQYF. CDR3 coding DNA: TGTGCCAGCAGCTTAGAGACAGGGACAGATACGCAGTATTTT. The chain links TRBV7-6 to TRBJ2-3; 7 bases match TRBD1. J was trimmed by 3 bases and V by 1 base; bases with no gene match: 1. The CDR3 length is 14 residues. Germline CDR1 SGHVS, CDR2 FNYEAQ. Drawing the rest from reference TRBV7-6 and TRBJ2-3, the complete variable domain is GAGVSQSPRYKVTKRGQDVALRCDPISGHVSLYWYRQALGQGPEFLTYFNYEAQQDKSGLPNDRFSAERPEGSISTLTIQRTEQRDSAMYRCASSLETGTDTQYFGPGTRLTVL.

This chain links TRBV6-4 with TRBJ1-4; 7 bases match TRBD1. Losses at the gene ends were 6 bases for V and 5 bases for J; bases not matched to a gene: 9. Germline V gives CDR1 MRHNA, CDR2 SNTAGT. The CDR3 contains 15 residues. CDR3 DNA: TGTGCCAGCAGCGCCCGGGACAGCGAGAATGAAAAACTGTTTTTT. Translated, it gives CASSARDSENEKLFF.

V gene TRBV27 combines with J gene TRBJ2-2; the D gene is possibly TRBD1 (8 bases). The CDR3 is 16 residues long. Trimming cost V 2 bases and J 4 bases, with 14 bases left between them. Germline lookup yields CDR1 MNHEY and CDR2 SMNVEV (reference sequence). CDR3 residues: CASSLPHRGGTGELFF. In nucleotides, the CDR3 is TGTGCCAGCAGTTTACCACACAGGGGGGGCACCGGGGAGCTGTTTTTT.

The rearrangement joins TRBV7-9 to TRBJ2-1, with TRBD2 matching over 7 bases. This CDR3 has 16 residues. V was pared by 5 bases and J by 1 base, with 8 bases of the junction left unmatched. CDR1 is SEHNR and CDR2 is FQNEAQ in the germline V gene (reference sequence). The chain's CDR3 is CASSPNSGESYNEQFF. CDR3 DNA sequence: TGTGCCAGCAGCCCAAACAGCGGGGAATCCTACAATGAGCAGTTCTTC.

This sequence joins TRBV5-1 and TRBJ2-3; 9 bases agree with TRBD1. Germline V lookup: CDR1 SGHRS, CDR2 YFSETQ. J lost 7 bases, V lost 0 bases, and 9 bases had no gene match. The CDR3 totals 16 residues. The CDR3 DNA follows: TGCGCCAGCAGCTTGGCCTTGGGACAGGGAAGGCATACGCAGTATTTT. As protein: CASSLALGQGRHTQYF. Supplemented by reference TRBV5-1 and TRBJ2-3, the full variable domain reads KAGVTQTPRYLIKTRGQQVTLSCSPISGHRSVSWYQQTPGQGLQFLFEYFSETQRNKGNFPGRFSGRQFSNSRSEMNVSTLELGDSALYLCASSLALGQGRHTQYFGPGTRLTVL.

This clone has a handful of counts. This rearrangement joins TRBV30 to TRBJ1-1; TRBD1 might be the D (5 bases). Germline lookup yields CDR1 GTSNPN and CDR2 SVGIG (reference sequence). Trimming left V 4 bases short and J 6 bases short, with 15 bases between. The CDR3 loop spans 13 amino acids. CDR3 bases: TGTGCCTGGAATGGGGGATCCACCCCTGAAGCTTTCTTT. It is translated as CAWNGGSTPEAFF.

The chain recombines TRBV27 with TRBJ1-2; D call uncertain. The CDR3 runs to 12 residues. Looked up from germline, CDR1 is MNHEY and CDR2 is SMNVEV (reference sequence). V gave up 8 bases and J gave up 8 bases, with 15 bases separating them. This CDR3 reads CASGYRDRGYTF. CDR3 nucleotides: TGTGCCAGCGGGTATCGCGATAGGGGCTACACCTTC.

The rearrangement links TRBV7-3 to TRBJ2-1; no clear D gene. The CDR3 runs to 13 residues. From germline, CDR1 is SGHTA and CDR2 FQGTGA. V was clipped by 2 bases and J by 6 bases, with 8 bases between them. CDR3 sequence (DNA): TGTGCCAGCAGCTTACTAGACCCCAATGAGCAGTTCTTC. This translates into CASSLLDPNEQFF.